The T cell receptor (beta chain) under discussion was sequenced for a study of blood T cell repertoires in COVID-19. TCRdb keeps only in-frame clones here, not all; method: immunoSEQ multiplex PCR. The table records approximately 40,000 clones, roughly 84% of them present only once. The source is a human donor in a cohort sampled during active COVID-19. The sample was peripheral blood.

The CDR3 nucleotides read TGTGCCAGTAGTACCCAGTTGACAGGCCCTAACACTGAAGCTTTCTTT. The encoded protein is CASSTQLTGPNTEAFF. The chain uses TRBV19 and TRBJ1-1; a possible D gene is TRBD1 (6 bases). Germline values: CDR1 LNHDA, CDR2 SQIVND (reference sequence). The CDR3 runs to 16 residues. Trimming took 4 bases from V and 2 from J, leaving 17 bases between them.